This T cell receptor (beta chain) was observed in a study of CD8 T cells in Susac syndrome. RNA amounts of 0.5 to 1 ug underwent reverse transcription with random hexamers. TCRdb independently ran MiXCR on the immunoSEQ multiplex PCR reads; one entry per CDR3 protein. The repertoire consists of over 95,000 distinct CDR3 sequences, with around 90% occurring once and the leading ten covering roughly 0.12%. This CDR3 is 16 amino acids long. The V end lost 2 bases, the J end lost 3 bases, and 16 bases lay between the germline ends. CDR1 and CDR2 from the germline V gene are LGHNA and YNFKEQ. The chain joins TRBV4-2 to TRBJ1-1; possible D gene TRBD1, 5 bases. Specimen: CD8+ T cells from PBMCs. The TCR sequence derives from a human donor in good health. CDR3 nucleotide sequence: TGTGCCAGCAGCCAATCCTTCTCCCGGGGGGACACTGAAGCTTTCTTT. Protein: CASSQSFSRGDTEAFF.